The entry below describes one T cell receptor beta chain. These data belong to a study of blood T cell repertoires in COVID-19. About the study: The United States, Italy and Spain supplied acute and convalescent COVID-19 samples.

Recruited during active infection, patients (from Seattle) were subsequently followed longitudinally. V dropped 4 bases and J dropped 7; count of bases not matched to a gene: 11. CDR1 is SGDLS, CDR2 YYNGEE, per germline. The CDR3 covers 15 residues. Authors' data handling: By means of reference gene primer amplification, nucleated cell counts were estimated. Generated by immunoSEQ multiplex PCR, the TCRdb table keeps only in-frame clones and is missing some. The D gene and trimming were derived from the DNA, and the V and J assignments and clone size from that table. This sample has roughly 400,000 clones, with about 87% found just once.

Sequences were obtained from peripheral blood. The rearrangement links TRBV9 to TRBJ1-1; 9 nucleotides agree with TRBD1. The sequence derives from a woman aged 55-75 years with COVID-19, enrolled during active disease. CDR3 protein: CASSLHLGQGSEAFF. The CDR3 DNA reads as TGTGCCAGCAGCCTCCATCTTGGACAGGGGAGTGAAGCTTTCTTT.